Shown below are 23 T cell receptor beta chains from a single sample sequenced in a study of regulatory T cells in long-lasting Graves disease. Library construction for TCR beta used iRepertoire HTBI primers and Arm-PCR of CDR3 regions. TCRdb called the multiplex PCR reads again in MiXCR, with one record for every CDR3 protein. This sample has approximately 350,000 distinct CDR3 sequences, with 12% found just once. The time point is: newly diagnosed GD, antithyroid drugs for less than 3 months. The TCR library was made from RNA that had been extracted from PBMCs in TRIzol. This same sample was also part of a study on T cells in Graves' hyperthyroidism and ophthalmopathy.

This material consisted of peripheral blood mononuclear cells (PBMCs), taken at new diagnosis, from a patient treated with antithyroid drugs. These receptor sequences come from a woman aged 18-30 years with Graves disease.

On this clonotype: A much larger clone lies a single base off, so this may be a read error. The chain recombines TRBV30 with TRBJ2-5, with 7 bases matching TRBD1. This CDR3 comprises 14 residues. CDR1 is GTSNPN, CDR2 SVGIG, per germline (reference sequence). CDR3 DNA: TGTGCCTGGAGTGGGGGGACAGACGGAGAGACCCGGTACTTC. Amino acid sequence: CAWSGGTDGETRYF.

In this sample, this clonotype turned up many times. The chain has TRBV15 and TRBJ2-4; D call uncertain. The CDR3 spans 14 residues. V lost 0 bases to trimming and J lost 9 bases, with 12 bases between them. Germline V gene sequence: CDR1 LNHNV, CDR2 YYDKDF (reference sequence). CDR3 sequence reads: CATSRDRAEPIQYF. In DNA form, the CDR3 reads TGTGCCACCAGCAGAGATAGGGCAGAGCCCATTCAGTACTTC.

There are many counts of this clonotype. The missing conserved phenylalanine or tryptophan at the end of this CDR3 makes a read error likely. The DNA is omitted, as the CDR3 cannot be located on it reliably, and the CDR3 follows TCRdb's listing. J is TRBJ2-1 and V is TRBV20-1; the D call TRBD2 from the table was never checked on the DNA. CDR1 and CDR2 from the germline V gene are DFQATT and SNEGSKA (reference sequence). The CDR3 sequence runs 13 residues, both termini included. The CDR3 sequence is CSAPEPSGSSQSV.

This clonotype has a handful of counts. The rearrangement links TRBV6-2 or TRBV6-3 to TRBJ2-1; 8 positions agree with TRBD2. This CDR3 has 15 residues. From germline, CDR1 is MNHEY and CDR2 SVGEGT. V lost 5 bases and J lost 0; bases outside the gene matches: 3. The CDR3 DNA sequence: TGTGCCAGCAGTACTAGCGGAAGCTCCTACAATGAGCAGTTCTTC. Protein product: CASSTSGSSYNEQFF.

This clonotype has ten or more counts. The CDR3 sequence: CASTLRLQGTVSYEQYF. The CDR3 coding sequence is TGTGCCAGTACTCTCAGGTTGCAGGGGACTGTCTCCTACGAGCAGTACTTC. J is TRBJ2-7 and V is TRBV19; D might be TRBD1 or TRBD2, each matching 6 bases. The CDR3 is 17 amino acids. From germline, CDR1 is LNHDA and CDR2 SQIVND (reference sequence). Trimming took 7 bases from V and 0 from J, leaving 22 bases between them.

This clonotype was observed many times. This chain uses TRBV9 with TRBJ1-5, with D uncertain. The length of the CDR3 is 15 residues. V was shortened by 4 bases and J by 4 bases, with 15 bases between the two germline ends. Looked up from germline, CDR1 is SGDLS and CDR2 is YYNGEE. The CDR3 DNA sequence: TGTGCCAGCAGCCCTTCCGGACGGGGAAATCAGCCCCAGCATTTT. Translation: CASSPSGRGNQPQHF. The whole variable domain, filled in from reference TRBV9 and TRBJ1-5, reads DSGVTQTPKHLITATGQRVTLRCSPRSGDLSVYWYQQSLDQGLQFLIQYYNGEERAKGNILERFSAQQFPDLHSELNLSSLELGDSALYFCASSPSGRGNQPQHFGDGTRLSIL.

This clonotype was counted many times. The chain has TRBV20-1 and TRBJ1-1, with D unclear. V was pared by 1 base and J by 0 bases, with 12 bases between. Germline CDR1 and CDR2: DFQATT and SNEGSKA (reference sequence). This CDR3 comprises 15 residues. The CDR3 DNA sequence: TGCAGTGCTAGAGGCCCATTGGGGTTGAACACTGAAGCTTTCTTT. It is translated as CSARGPLGLNTEAFF.

This clonotype was seen many times. The rearrangement links TRBV7-9 to TRBJ2-1, with TRBD2 as a possible D gene (6 bases). The CDR3 sequence is 18 residues long. Germline CDR1 and CDR2: SEHNR and FQNEAQ (reference sequence). Trimming stripped 8 bases from V and 3 bases from J, with 26 bases between. The CDR3 region is CASRPGGGASPNYNEQFF. DNA of the CDR3: TGTGCCAGCCGCCCAGGTGGAGGGGCCTCCCCGAACTACAATGAGCAGTTCTTC.

This clonotype was counted a few times. The J gene is TRBJ2-1, the V gene TRBV20-1, with 10 positions matching TRBD2. The CDR3 covers 18 residues. The V gene's germline CDR1 is DFQATT and CDR2 SNEGSKA (reference sequence). The V gene end was trimmed by 4 bases and the J gene end by 0 bases; junction bases not matched to a gene: 12. This CDR3 is CSAISISSGRSSYNEQFF. The CDR3 DNA sequence: TGCAGTGCTATCAGCATATCTAGCGGGAGAAGCTCCTACAATGAGCAGTTCTTC.

The V and J genes are TRBV18 and TRBJ2-1; 7 nucleotides line up with TRBD2. This CDR3 spans 16 amino acids. V shed 3 bases, J shed 3 bases, and the junction held 8 bases outside the gene matches. Germline lookup yields CDR1 KGHSH and CDR2 LQKENI. The CDR3 spells CASSPSRAGDYNEQFF. CDR3 DNA sequence: TGTGCCAGCTCACCGTCTCGGGCGGGGGACTACAATGAGCAGTTCTTC.

This rearrangement joins TRBV4-1 to TRBJ2-5, with D possibly TRBD2 on 7 matching bases. Trimming removed 4 bases from V and 9 bases from J, with 33 bases in between. Germline values: CDR1 MGHRA, CDR2 YSYEKL. The CDR3 has 19 amino acids. The CDR3 region is CASSPRGAGVSASSEAQYF. The DNA of the CDR3 is TGCGCCAGCAGCCCCCGGGGGGCGGGGGTCTCGGCATCCTCGGAGGCCCAGTACTTC.

This clonotype has more than one count but fewer than ten. This chain joins TRBV20-1 and TRBJ2-4; D is undetermined. The length of the CDR3 is 14 residues. Germline lookup yields CDR1 DFQATT and CDR2 SNEGSKA (reference sequence). Trimming shortened V by 6 bases and J by 11 bases, and 23 bases separated the two germline ends. CDR3 amino acids: CSAPVPLGRNFQYF. The CDR3 DNA sequence: TGCAGTGCCCCGGTCCCTTTAGGGCGAAATTTTCAGTACTTC.

This clonotype has at least ten counts. The V and J genes are TRBV12-3 or TRBV12-4 and TRBJ2-7; perhaps TRBD1 as D (6 bases). The ends were cut back, 5 bases at V and 1 base at J, with 15 bases in the middle. The length of the CDR3 is 15 residues. CDR3 nucleotide sequence: TGTGCCAGCAGTCCAGGGGAAGTTGGATCCTACGAGCAGTACGTC. This gives the protein CASSPGEVGSYEQYV.

This clonotype was seen repeatedly, ten times or more. The chain employs TRBV7-9 and TRBJ2-3; the match to TRBD2 covers 8 bases. Per germline, CDR1 SEHNR and CDR2 FQNEAQ (reference sequence). Trimming took 4 bases from V and 0 from J; bases not matched to a gene: 3. This CDR3 is built from 15 residues. This CDR3 reads CASSSGGVSTDTQYF. The CDR3 DNA follows: TGTGCCAGCAGCTCCGGGGGGGTTAGCACAGATACGCAGTATTTT.

This clonotype has ten or more counts. The gene calls are TRBV5-8 and TRBJ2-5; D is perhaps TRBD1 (6 bases). V lost 2 bases to trimming and J lost 5 bases, with 13 bases between them. CDR1 is SGHTS and CDR2 is YDEGEE in the germline V gene. This CDR3 spans 14 amino acids. CDR3 residues: CASSLGAGGETQYF. DNA for the CDR3: TGTGCCAGCAGCTTAGGGGCTGGGGGCGAGACCCAGTACTTC.

This clonotype has a count of ten or more. Here the CDR3 DNA reads TGTGCCACCAGTCCAGGGGGCGTCCAGCCCCAGCATTTT. This codes for CATSPGGVQPQHF. The chain links TRBV24-1 to TRBJ1-5, with 8 bases identical to TRBD1. CDR3 size: 13 residues. Germline assignment: CDR1 KGHDR and CDR2 SFDVKD. V dropped 6 bases and J dropped 7; count of bases not matched to a gene: 4.

This clonotype was counted ten times or more. This rearrangement joins TRBV6-1 to TRBJ2-2; D may correspond to TRBD1 or TRBD2 (5 bases each). Deletions cut 6 bases from V and 5 bases from J, with 19 bases between. The CDR3 extends over 16 amino acids. Germline CDR1 MNHNS, CDR2 SASEGT. CDR3 nucleotide sequence: TGTGCCAGCAGCCCACGACCGGGTTGGGGGACCGGGGAGCTGTTTTTT. This sequence encodes CASSPRPGWGTGELFF.

J is TRBJ1-3 and V is TRBV9; the D gene is possibly TRBD1 (5 bases). CDR1 and CDR2 (germline): SGDLS, YYNGEE. The length of the CDR3 is 17 residues. Trimming removed 4 bases at V and 1 base at J, with 18 bases between. The CDR3 loop reads CASSNRDLFSSGNTIYF. The CDR3 bases are TGTGCCAGCAGCAACCGGGACCTATTTTCTTCTGGAAACACCATATATTTT.

This clonotype was detected ten times or more. The V gene is TRBV6-1, the J gene TRBJ2-1; TRBD2 might be the D (5 bases). Trimming removed 6 bases from V and 3 bases from J, with 18 bases in between. The V gene's germline CDR1 is MNHNS and CDR2 SASEGT. There are 16 residues in the CDR3. The CDR3 sequence is CASSLGLEELYNEQFF. The CDR3 nucleotides are TGTGCCAGCAGCCTCGGACTGGAAGAACTCTACAATGAGCAGTTCTTC.

This clonotype has just a few counts. The chain employs TRBV27 and TRBJ2-7, with D perhaps matching TRBD2 (5 bases). This CDR3 is 15 amino acids long. V lost 8 bases to trimming and J lost 5 bases, with 22 bases between them. Germline CDR1 reads MNHEY; CDR2 reads SMNVEV (reference sequence). The CDR3 here is CASARSPGRPNEQYV. CDR3 sequence (DNA): TGTGCCAGCGCCCGATCCCCTGGGAGACCCAACGAGCAGTACGTC.

This clonotype showed up just a few times. The chain couples TRBV18 to TRBJ1-1, with D unresolved. This CDR3 has 15 amino acids. V lost 2 bases and J 3 bases, leaving 13 bases between the germline ends. Per the germline V gene, CDR1 is KGHSH and CDR2 is LQKENI. The CDR3 reads CASSPTVSIDTEAFF. The CDR3 DNA sequence: TGTGCCAGCTCACCAACGGTGAGCATTGACACTGAAGCTTTCTTT.

In nucleotides, the CDR3 is TGCGCCAGCAGTTTTGGGGGAGGTGGGCAGCCCCAGCATTTT. It encodes CASSFGGGGQPQHF. The rearrangement uses TRBV10-2 and TRBJ1-5; D perhaps matches TRBD1 (5 bases). Per germline, CDR1 WSHSY and CDR2 SAAADI. The length of the CDR3 is 14 residues. V lost 5 bases to trimming and J lost 7 bases, with 15 bases between them.

In its sample, this clonotype was seen a few times. Sequence at one end of the junction differs from germline and may be a read error. The V call is TRBV16, the J call TRBJ1-1, with a possible D match to TRBD1 (6 bases). Germline V lookup: CDR1 KGHSY, CDR2 FQNENV. The CDR3 consists of 15 residues. The CDR3 DNA reads as TGTGCCAGCAGCCATGATGCGGGGGCGAACACCGAAGCTTTCTTT. Translation gives CASSHDAGANTEAFF.